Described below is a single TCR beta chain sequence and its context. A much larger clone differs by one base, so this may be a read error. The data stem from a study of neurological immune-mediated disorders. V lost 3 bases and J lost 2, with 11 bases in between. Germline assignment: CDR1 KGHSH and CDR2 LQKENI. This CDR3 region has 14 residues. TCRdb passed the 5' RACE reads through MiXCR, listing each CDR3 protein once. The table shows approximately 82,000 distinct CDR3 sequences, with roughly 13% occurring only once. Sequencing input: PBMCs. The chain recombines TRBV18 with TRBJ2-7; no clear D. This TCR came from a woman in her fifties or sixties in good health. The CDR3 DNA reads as TGTGCCAGCTCACCGAGTAGGAATGCCTACGAGCAGTACTTC. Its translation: CASSPSRNAYEQYF. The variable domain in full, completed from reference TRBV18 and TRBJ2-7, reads NAGVMQNPRHLVRRRGQEARLRCSPMKGHSHVYWYRQLPEEGLKFMVYLQKENIIDESGMPKERFSAEFPKEGPSILRIQQVVRGDSAAYFCASSPSRNAYEQYFGPGTRLTVT.